This TCR beta chain emerged from a study of T cell responses to AZD1222 COVID-19 vaccine. The V gene's germline CDR1 is SEHNR and CDR2 FQNEAQ (reference sequence). The CDR3 is 14 residues long. V lost 8 bases to trimming and J lost 10 bases; unmatched junction nucleotides: 10. The method was immunoSEQ multiplex PCR; TCRdb's version includes in-frame clones alone and lacks a portion of them. The data hold 130,000 to 150,000 clones, with 82% observed a single time. Overall study results and limits: Spike-wide coverage was observed for vaccine-associated CD4 TCRs, with dominant responses at 160-218 and 743-854. The sample set comprised mostly white British donors with more females, and clonal diversity was possibly underestimated.

Concerning this clone itself: Its antigen is still unknown.

The source material was peripheral blood, sampled on day 0 of MenACWY control vaccination. The source of this sequence is an adult in good health. The rearrangement links TRBV7-9 to TRBJ1-6, with 8 bases lining up with TRBD1. The DNA for the CDR3 is TGTGCCAGCGCTTCAGGAACAGGGGGATCACCCCTCCACTTT. Amino acids: CASASGTGGSPLHF. Drawing the rest from reference TRBV7-9 and TRBJ1-6, the complete variable domain is DTGVSQNPRHKITKRGQNVTFRCDPISEHNRLYWYRQTLGQGPEFLTYFQNEAQLEKSRLLSDRFSAERPKGSFSTLEIQRTEQGDSAMYLCASASGTGGSPLHFGNGTRLTVT.